Below are 3 T cell receptor beta chains sequenced from a single sample in a study of blood T cells in healthy people across ages. Using a J-beta primer mix together with a sample-barcoded 5' primer, a second PCR was run for about 6 to 11 cycles. TCRdb re-analysed the 5' RACE reads in MiXCR, keeping a single row per CDR3 protein. This sample has about 1.4 million distinct CDR3 sequences, with approximately 60% found just once. Sequencing was carried out using blood. These receptors were obtained from a man between 18 and 35 years old in good health.

The V gene is TRBV6-5, the J gene TRBJ1-1; D unclear. This CDR3 has 16 amino acids. Germline V gene data show CDR1 as MNHEY and CDR2 as SVGAGI. V shed 5 bases and J shed 3 bases, with 19 bases lying between them. The CDR3 nucleotides read TGTGCCAGCAGTCGGGGAACGTCTGACGGACACACTGAAGCTTTCTTT. This gives the protein CASSRGTSDGHTEAFF.

The chain couples TRBV20-1 to TRBJ1-2, with TRBD1 matching 12 bases. V shed 2 bases, J shed 3 bases, and the junction held 7 bases outside the gene matches. CDR1 is DFQATT and CDR2 is SNEGSKA in the germline V gene (reference sequence). The CDR3 loop spans 16 amino acids. The CDR3 DNA reads as TGCAGTGCTAGACCTGGGACAGGGGGCCCAGACTATGGCTACACCTTC. This encodes CSARPGTGGPDYGYTF.

This clonotype was recorded a few times. The gene calls are TRBV28 and TRBJ2-7; a weak D match, TRBD2 (5 bases). V lost 7 bases and J 5 bases, leaving 30 bases between the germline ends. The CDR3 contains 18 residues. Per germline, CDR1 MDHEN and CDR2 SYDVKM. The CDR3 coding sequence is TGTGCCAGCACCCGAGGGTGGGAAATCCAAGGGTCAGGCGACGAGCAGTACTTC. Protein sequence: CASTRGWEIQGSGDEQYF.